Below, 23 T cell receptor beta chains from the same sample are listed, as sequenced in a study of T cell repertoires in cytomegalovirus infection. TCRdb passed the reads through MiXCR, listing each CDR3 protein once. This table holds around 750,000 distinct CDR3 sequences, 30% to 35% found once. The antigens of these receptors remain unknown. The sequenced sample was cultured CD8+ T cells from PBMCs, obtained from culture after CMV antigen stimulation. These receptors came from a human donor in good health (CMV status not recorded). Some clones in this sample may be carry-over from other donors' samples.

This clonotype was observed many times. The chain joins TRBV12-3 or TRBV12-4 to TRBJ1-1; no definite D call. The CDR3 length is 11 residues. Trimming left V 8 bases short and J 1 base short, with 5 bases between. CDR3 coding DNA: TGTGCCAGCGGGCAGAACACTGAAGCTTTCTTT. Translating gives CASGQNTEAFF.

J is TRBJ2-7 and V is TRBV7-9; possible D gene TRBD2, 5 bases. CDR3 length: 14 amino acids. Germline CDR1 and CDR2: SEHNR and FQNEAQ (reference sequence). The V gene lost 2 bases and the J gene lost 0 bases, with 8 bases spanning the gap. For the CDR3, the DNA is TGTGCCAGCAGCTTACCAGCGGTCTCCTACGAGCAGTACTTC. Its protein is CASSLPAVSYEQYF.

This clonotype came up a few times. The rearrangement joins TRBV20-1 to TRBJ2-5, with 10 bases lining up with TRBD2. CDR3 length: 16 amino acids. CDR1 DFQATT and CDR2 SNEGSKA come from the germline V gene (reference sequence). The V segment lost 5 bases and the J segment 2 bases; nucleotides outside the gene matches: 11. The CDR3: CSAERLAGEIQETQYF. The DNA of the CDR3 is TGCAGTGCTGAACGGCTAGCGGGGGAAATACAAGAGACCCAGTACTTC.

The J gene is TRBJ2-3, the V gene TRBV10-3, with D possibly matching TRBD2 (5 bases). The CDR3 runs to 15 residues. The germline V gene encodes CDR1 ENHRY and CDR2 SYGVKD. Between the trimmed V and J ends, which lost 5 bases and 3 bases, there was a span of 15 bases. Here the CDR3 reads CAISSPEGGTDTQYF. For the CDR3, the DNA is TGTGCCATCAGTTCACCAGAGGGTGGGACAGATACGCAGTATTTT.

J is TRBJ1-3 and V is TRBV2, with D possibly matching TRBD1 (6 bases). This CDR3 has 17 residues. The V gene lost 5 bases and the J gene lost 0 bases, with 17 bases spanning the gap. Germline V gene lookup returns CDR1 SNHLY and CDR2 FYNNEI. The CDR3 region has the DNA TGTGCCAGCAGTACCCCCCGGGACACAAGCTCTGGAAACACCATATATTTT. Encoded protein: CASSTPRDTSSGNTIYF.

This clonotype showed up just a few times. The genes are TRBV12-3 or TRBV12-4 and TRBJ1-2; 7 bases line up with TRBD1. The V segment lost 3 bases and the J segment 8 bases; nucleotides outside the gene matches: 18. This CDR3 comprises 17 residues. CDR3 DNA sequence: TGTGCCAGCAGTTTCGCCCGGACAGGCGTTGGTCGTCAAGGCTACACCTTC. Translation: CASSFARTGVGRQGYTF.

This clonotype was picked up a small number of times. CDR3 residues: CASSLEGAWENTEAFF. Written as DNA, the CDR3 is TGTGCCAGCAGCTTAGAAGGGGCATGGGAAAACACTGAAGCTTTCTTT. The genes are TRBV11-2 and TRBJ1-1; possible D gene TRBD1, 5 bases. Germline-derived CDR1 and CDR2 are SGHAT and FQNNGV. Trimming removed 0 bases from V and 2 bases from J, with 13 bases in between. CDR3 size: 16 residues.

The chain carries TRBV7-3 and TRBJ2-1; D might be TRBD1 (5 bases). Germline V gene sequence: CDR1 SGHTA, CDR2 FQGTGA. Trimming cost V 3 bases and J 5 bases, with 11 bases left between them. The CDR3 has 14 residues. In DNA form, the CDR3 reads TGTGCCAGCAGCTTCCTAGGGGCTAACAATGAGCAGTTCTTC. Residues: CASSFLGANNEQFF.

This chain links TRBV11-2 with TRBJ1-2, with D possibly being TRBD1 (6 bases). In germline, CDR1 is SGHAT, CDR2 FQNNGV. This CDR3 has 11 amino acids. CDR3: CAEGGANGYTF. In nucleotides, the CDR3 is TGTGCGGAGGGGGGGGCAAATGGCTACACCTTC.

This clonotype was picked up many times. An end of the junction does not agree with germline; a read error may underlie this. The rearrangement links TRBV7-7 to TRBJ2-5; possibly TRBD1 or TRBD2 for D (5 bases each). The CDR3 runs to 15 residues. The germline CDR1 and CDR2 sequences are SSHAT and FNYEAQ (reference sequence). The CDR3 nucleotides are TGTGCTAGCAGCCAAGACGGGACGTCGCAAGAGACCCAGTACTTC. Its protein product is CASSQDGTSQETQYF.

Details on this clonotype: An end of the junction does not agree with germline; a read error may underlie this. The rearrangement uses TRBV7-8 and TRBJ1-2, with 8 bases aligning to TRBD1. The CDR3 spans 18 residues. The V gene's germline CDR1 is SGHVS and CDR2 FQNEAQ. Written as DNA, the CDR3 is TGTACCAGCAGCTTAGAAGGGGAGGGTGGACAGGGTAGGGATGGCTACACCTTC. Its translation is CTSSLEGEGGQGRDGYTF.

Worth noting for this clonotype: Likely a read error: the CDR3 ends without its conserved phenylalanine or tryptophan. V is TRBV5-5 and J is TRBJ2-5; D remains ambiguous. Germline-derived CDR1 and CDR2 are SGHKS and YYEKEE (reference sequence). This CDR3 contains 14 residues. The V end lost 3 bases, the J end lost 4 bases, and 13 bases lay between the germline ends. The CDR3 loop is CASSSDPLGETQYL. CDR3 nucleotide sequence: TGTGCCAGCAGCTCGGACCCCTTGGGAGAGACCCAGTACTTA.

This rearrangement joins TRBV12-3 or TRBV12-4 to TRBJ2-1, with 9 bases that match TRBD2. V dropped 7 bases and J dropped 4; count of bases not matched to a gene: 5. The CDR3 loop spans 14 amino acids. The CDR3 DNA reads as TGTGCCAGCAACGACCTAGCGGGATACAATGAGCAGTTCTTC. Amino acids: CASNDLAGYNEQFF.

This clonotype was counted many times. CDR3 sequence reads: CASSEGNVYGYTF. The DNA of the CDR3 is TGTGCCAGCAGCGAGGGTAACGTCTATGGCTACACCTTC. The chain recombines TRBV7-9 with TRBJ1-2; no clear D. Trimming pared 5 bases from V and 4 bases from J, leaving 11 bases between. This CDR3 comprises 13 residues. Germline V gives CDR1 SEHNR, CDR2 FQNEAQ (reference sequence).

This chain uses TRBV5-6 with TRBJ1-5; D might be TRBD1 (6 bases). Trimming removed 3 bases at V and 7 bases at J, with 17 bases between. CDR3 size: 15 residues. Germline V CDR1 and CDR2: SGHDT, YYEEEE. The CDR3 reads CASSSGAGAGQPQHF. In DNA form, the CDR3 reads TGTGCCAGCAGCTCCGGTGCGGGGGCCGGGCAGCCCCAGCATTTT.

This clonotype was seen a handful of times. The chain combines TRBV12-3 or TRBV12-4 with TRBJ2-5, with 8 positions matching TRBD1. The junction had 5 bases not matched to a gene; V was cut back by 6 bases and J by 8 bases. There are 12 residues in the CDR3. The CDR3, as DNA: TGTGCCAGCAGCCCGGACAGGGCTACCCAGTACTTC. This translates into CASSPDRATQYF.

The CDR3 nucleotides are TGTGCCAGCACTCTATTCCCGACAGGGATGGGGACTGAAGCTTTCTTT. This translates into CASTLFPTGMGTEAFF. This chain joins TRBV6-2 or TRBV6-3 and TRBJ1-1; 7 nucleotides line up with TRBD1. CDR3 size: 16 residues. J gave up 5 bases and V 7 bases, and 16 bases lay outside the gene matches. Germline loops: CDR1 MNHEY, CDR2 SVGEGT.

In this sample, this clonotype turned up many times. The CDR3 here is CASGNRVFTDTQYF. The DNA of the CDR3 is TGTGCCAGCGGCAATAGGGTATTCACAGATACGCAGTATTTT. The V call is TRBV12-3 or TRBV12-4, the J call TRBJ2-3; D is ambiguous. The V end was cut by 8 bases, the J end by 2 bases, with 14 bases between. The CDR3 has 14 residues.

For this clonotype: One end of the junction varies from germline; a read error may be responsible. The V gene is TRBV4-1, the J gene TRBJ2-1, with unresolved D. Per the germline V gene, CDR1 is MGHRA and CDR2 is YSYEKL. The CDR3 runs to 15 residues. The CDR3 DNA is TGCGCCAGCAACCAAGTGCGCACCTCCTACAATGAGCAGTTCTTC. It is translated as CASNQVRTSYNEQFF.

The chain has TRBV4-3 and TRBJ1-1; 8 bases match TRBD1. The CDR3 is 17 amino acids. V trimming: 0 bases; J trimming: 3 bases; junction bases outside the gene matches: 9. CDR1 is LGHNA, CDR2 YSLEER, per germline. CDR3 amino acids: CASSQDRDRGFDTEAFF. CDR3 DNA: TGCGCCAGCAGCCAAGATCGTGACAGGGGATTCGACACTGAAGCTTTCTTT.

There are a few counts of this clonotype. A read error may produce the germline difference seen at one junction end. This chain links TRBV4-1 with TRBJ1-4; D is uncertain. The CDR3 has 13 amino acids. The germline gives CDR1 MGHRA, CDR2 YSYEKL. CDR3 sequence (DNA): TGTGCCAGCAGCCAGGACTCAAATGAAAAACTGTTTTTT. It codes for CASSQDSNEKLFF.

This clonotype was observed a handful of times. The chain is built from TRBV12-3 or TRBV12-4 and TRBJ1-2; D is unresolved. Trimming removed 2 bases at V and 7 bases at J, with 17 bases between. The CDR3 sequence is 15 residues long. The CDR3 reads CASSLNYDTDLGYTF. CDR3 bases: TGTGCCAGCAGTTTAAACTACGACACCGACCTTGGCTACACCTTC.

This clonotype was counted only a few times. The chain combines TRBV6-6 with TRBJ2-3; D is undetermined. Trimming pared 6 bases from V and 2 bases from J, leaving 12 bases between. Germline V gene lookup returns CDR1 MNHNY and CDR2 SVGAGI (reference sequence). The CDR3 loop spans 14 amino acids. The CDR3 nucleotides are TGTGCCAGCAGCTTAGAATCCCTCACAGATACGCAGTATTTT. The encoded protein is CASSLESLTDTQYF.